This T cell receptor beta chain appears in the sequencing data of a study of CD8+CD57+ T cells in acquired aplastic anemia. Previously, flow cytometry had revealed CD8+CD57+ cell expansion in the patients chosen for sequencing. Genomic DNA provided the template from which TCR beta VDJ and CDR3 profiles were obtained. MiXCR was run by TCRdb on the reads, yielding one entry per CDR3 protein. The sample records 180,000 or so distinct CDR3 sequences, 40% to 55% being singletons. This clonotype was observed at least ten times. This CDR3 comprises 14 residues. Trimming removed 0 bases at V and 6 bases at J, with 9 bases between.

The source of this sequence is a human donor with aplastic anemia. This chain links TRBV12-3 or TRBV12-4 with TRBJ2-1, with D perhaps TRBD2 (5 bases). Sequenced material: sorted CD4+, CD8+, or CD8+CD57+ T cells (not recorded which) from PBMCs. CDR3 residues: CASSLAGNSNEQFF. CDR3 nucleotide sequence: TGTGCCAGCAGTTTAGCCGGGAACAGCAATGAGCAGTTCTTC.